This T cell receptor (beta chain) stems from a study of T cell changes during pregnancy in multiple sclerosis. This clone was detected only once. Germline V CDR1 and CDR2: SGHRS, YFSETQ. The J segment lost 8 bases and the V segment lost 4 bases, leaving 6 bases of the junction unmatched. This CDR3 has 14 amino acids. Generated by immunoSEQ multiplex PCR, the TCRdb table keeps only in-frame clones and is missing some. The sample yields around 63,000 clones, 92% seen once. The sequence was collected from a female donor with multiple sclerosis, enrolled in a pregnancy study. V is TRBV5-1 and J is TRBJ1-4; TRBD1 matches 9 bases. This specimen was peripheral blood, taken after pregnancy. The CDR3 sequence: CASSVGQGPEKLFF. DNA of the CDR3: TGCGCCAGCAGCGTAGGACAGGGGCCCGAAAAACTGTTTTTT. Full variable domain (outside the CDR3, taken from reference TRBV5-1 and TRBJ1-4): KAGVTQTPRYLIKTRGQQVTLSCSPISGHRSVSWYQQTPGQGLQFLFEYFSETQRNKGNFPGRFSGRQFSNSRSEMNVSTLELGDSALYLCASSVGQGPEKLFFGSGTQLSVL.